This TCR beta chain came from a study of shared clonotypes between healthy human individuals. Here immunoSEQ multiplex PCR was the method, and the copy in TCRdb shows in-frame clones only, minus some. The sample lists just over 2,000,000 clones; about 95% were seen once. Broader study findings: The generation probabilities recorded for non-shared clonotypes fell below those of clonotypes shared by all four donors.

With regard to this clone: Its antigen is not identified.

V was pared by 6 bases and J by 3 bases, with 18 bases between. The CDR3 totals 15 residues. CDR1 and CDR2 from the germline V gene are MNHEY and SVGAGI. The sequence was collected from a man between 18 and 35 years old in good health. The chain carries TRBV6-5 and TRBJ2-7; possibly TRBD2 for D (7 bases). The material sequenced was naive CD4+ T cells sorted from blood. Sample subset: CD45RA+ positively selected. This CDR3 is CASSRGGGNVYEQYF. As DNA, the CDR3 is TGTGCCAGCAGCCGTGGGGGGGGCAACGTCTACGAGCAGTACTTC.